A single sample is the source of the 11 T cell receptor beta chains below, sequenced in a study of blood T cell repertoires in COVID-19. Generated by immunoSEQ multiplex PCR, the TCRdb table keeps only in-frame clones and is missing some. The data show about 150,000 clones, about 83% seen once. Source material: peripheral blood. These receptors were taken from a woman in her sixties or seventies with COVID-19, enrolled during active disease.

V usage is TRBV27 and J usage is TRBJ2-7, with TRBD1 matching 8 bases. The junction had 4 bases not matched to a gene; V was cut back by 2 bases and J by 1 base. CDR1 is MNHEY and CDR2 is SMNVEV in the germline V gene (reference sequence). CDR3 length equals 15 residues. CDR3 sequence (DNA): TGTGCCAGCAGTTTAAAGGGGACAGGATCCTACGAGCAGTACTTC. This encodes CASSLKGTGSYEQYF.

This clone occurred once. This chain uses TRBV7-2 with TRBJ1-5; D not certain. The V and J ends lost 5 bases and 2 bases respectively, with 13 bases between them. This CDR3 has 15 amino acids. Germline loops: CDR1 SGHTA, CDR2 FQGNSA. Here the CDR3 reads CASSARVWGNQPQHF. The DNA of the CDR3 is TGTGCCAGCAGCGCGCGGGTATGGGGCAATCAGCCCCAGCATTTT.

This clone was recorded only once. V and J are TRBV5-8 and TRBJ1-2, with TRBD1 identical over 9 bases. This CDR3 spans 14 amino acids. J lost 0 bases, V lost 6 bases, and 3 bases had no gene match. Per germline, CDR1 SGHTS and CDR2 YDEGEE. The CDR3 sequence is CASIYRGPNYGYTF. The CDR3 bases are TGTGCCAGCATATACAGGGGGCCTAACTATGGCTACACCTTC.

Notes on this clone: Other DNA sequences from this sample encode an identical CDR3 as well. The rearrangement uses TRBV13 and TRBJ1-5, with 9 bases fitting TRBD1. The germline gives CDR1 PRHDT, CDR2 FYEKMQ (reference sequence). The CDR3 totals 14 residues. Trimming removed 3 bases from V and 7 bases from J; junction bases left unmatched: 4. CDR3 bases: TGTGCCAGCAGCTTGGGACAGGGAGGACAGCCCCAGCATTTT. It encodes CASSLGQGGQPQHF.

This clone was seen only once. The chain employs TRBV18 and TRBJ2-1; TRBD1 agrees at 8 bases. The CDR3 has 14 amino acids. The ends lost 4 bases at V and 8 bases at J; junction bases unmatched: 7. Germline CDR1 KGHSH, CDR2 LQKENI. The CDR3 DNA follows: TGTGCCAGCTCACGCACGACAGGGGTCGATGAGCAGTTCTTC. Amino acids: CASSRTTGVDEQFF. Supplemented by reference TRBV18 and TRBJ2-1, the full variable domain reads NAGVMQNPRHLVRRRGQEARLRCSPMKGHSHVYWYRQLPEEGLKFMVYLQKENIIDESGMPKERFSAEFPKEGPSILRIQQVVRGDSAAYFCASSRTTGVDEQFFGPGTRLTVL.

This clone appeared a few times. This sequence joins TRBV9 and TRBJ2-1, with TRBD1 matching 11 bases. The CDR3 totals 15 residues. The V and J ends lost 3 bases and 6 bases, in that order; junction bases with no gene match: 5. From germline, CDR1 is SGDLS and CDR2 YYNGEE. CDR3 sequence: CASSARDRGSNEQFF. CDR3 coding DNA: TGTGCCAGCAGCGCCCGGGACAGGGGGTCCAATGAGCAGTTCTTC. Full variable domain (rest looked up from reference TRBV9 and TRBJ2-1): DSGVTQTPKHLITATGQRVTLRCSPRSGDLSVYWYQQSLDQGLQFLIQYYNGEERAKGNILERFSAQQFPDLHSELNLSSLELGDSALYFCASSARDRGSNEQFFGPGTRLTVL.

This chain links TRBV6-2 or TRBV6-3 with TRBJ2-7; maybe TRBD1 (5 bases). The CDR3 contains 12 residues. V lost 5 bases, J lost 3 bases, and 8 bases lay in between. In germline, CDR1 is MNHEY, CDR2 SVGEGT. The CDR3 coding sequence is TGTGCCAGCAGTGTTCAGGGCTACGAGCAGTACTTC. Protein sequence: CASSVQGYEQYF.

The rearrangement joins TRBV7-3 to TRBJ2-3, with D perhaps TRBD2 (7 bases). V was shortened by 2 bases and J by 5 bases, with 11 bases between the two germline ends. The germline V gene encodes CDR1 SGHTA and CDR2 FQGTGA. CDR3 length: 14 residues. The CDR3 region is CASSLAGAGDTQYF. In nucleotides, the CDR3 is TGTGCCAGCAGCTTAGCGGGGGCGGGAGATACGCAGTATTTT.

The V and J genes are TRBV5-6 and TRBJ2-7; D is unresolved. CDR3 length equals 12 residues. From germline, CDR1 is SGHDT and CDR2 YYEEEE. Deletions cut 0 bases from V and 4 bases from J, with 5 bases between. CDR3 protein: CASSLGQYEQYF. DNA for the CDR3: TGTGCCAGCAGCTTGGGGCAGTACGAGCAGTACTTC.

The J gene is TRBJ2-7, the V gene TRBV6-5, with 7 bases aligning to TRBD2. The germline V gene has CDR1 MNHEY and CDR2 SVGAGI. The trim removed 6 bases at V and 5 bases at J, leaving 10 bases unmatched. The CDR3 is made up of 14 amino acids. The CDR3 here is CASRPGGFRDEQYF. CDR3 sequence (DNA): TGTGCCAGCAGACCCGGGGGGTTCAGGGACGAGCAGTACTTC.

The chain combines TRBV27 with TRBJ2-3; 11 bases match TRBD1. The CDR3 totals 16 residues. CDR1 is MNHEY and CDR2 is SMNVEV in the germline V gene (reference sequence). J lost 1 base, V lost 8 bases, and 8 bases had no gene match. CDR3 residues: CASGTGGRGGTDTQYF. Here the CDR3 DNA reads TGTGCCAGCGGGACAGGGGGACGGGGTGGCACAGATACGCAGTATTTT.